The 20 T cell receptor beta chains listed next were all sequenced from one sample in a study of response to subunit inactivated influenza vaccine. TCRdb itself ran the RT-PCR reads through MiXCR, one entry per CDR3 protein. Here the sample spans about 240,000 distinct CDR3 sequences, 12% being singletons. The sequencing used non-naive T cells sorted from PBMCs, collected about 14 days before vaccination. Source of these receptors: a man aged 45-60 years who received an inactivated influenza vaccine.

This rearrangement joins TRBV28 to TRBJ2-7; the D gene could be TRBD1 or TRBD2 (5 bases each). Trimming stripped 10 bases from V and 1 base from J, with 17 bases between. Per the germline V gene, CDR1 is MDHEN and CDR2 is SYDVKM. This CDR3 region has 14 residues. DNA of the CDR3: TGTGCCATCCGATCCGGGACGGATTCCTACGAGCAGTACTTC. This sequence encodes CAIRSGTDSYEQYF.

This sequence joins TRBV15 and TRBJ2-2; possibly TRBD1 for D (5 bases). V was pared by 0 bases and J by 1 base, with 12 bases between. Germline V gene sequence: CDR1 LNHNV, CDR2 YYDKDF (reference sequence). The CDR3 length is 17 residues. CDR3 DNA: TGTGCCACCAGCAGAGATGGTCCAGGGCGGAACACCGGGGAGCTGTTTTTT. It translates to CATSRDGPGRNTGELFF.

J is TRBJ2-1 and V is TRBV6-2 or TRBV6-3; 11 bases match TRBD1. This CDR3 has 17 residues. Germline V gene lookup returns CDR1 MNHEY and CDR2 SVGEGT. V lost 4 bases and J lost 7; bases outside the gene matches: 12. The CDR3, as DNA: TGTGCCAGCAGTTTCGCCCCCGCCGGGACAGGGGGGAATGAGCAGTTCTTC. As protein: CASSFAPAGTGGNEQFF.

The V gene is TRBV7-2, the J gene TRBJ2-7; TRBD1 matches 8 bases. From germline, CDR1 is SGHTA and CDR2 FQGNSA. The trim removed 8 bases at V and 3 bases at J, leaving 3 bases unmatched. This CDR3 spans 12 amino acids. CDR3 sequence (DNA): TGTGCCAGCGGGACAGGACTCTACGAGCAGTACTTC. Translation: CASGTGLYEQYF.

The chain carries TRBV20-1 and TRBJ2-5; TRBD1 aligns across 9 bases. This CDR3 comprises 12 residues. The trim removed 4 bases at V and 12 bases at J, leaving 9 bases unmatched. Per the germline V gene, CDR1 is DFQATT and CDR2 is SNEGSKA (reference sequence). CDR3 in DNA: TGCAGTGCTAAATCCGGACAGGGGTTGAAGTACTTC. Translating gives CSAKSGQGLKYF.

Only a few counts were recorded for this clonotype. The chain is built from TRBV7-2 and TRBJ2-2; 7 bases fit TRBD1. CDR1 is SGHTA, CDR2 FQGNSA, per germline. There are 14 residues in the CDR3. With V trimmed by 6 bases and J by 3 bases, 4 bases remained unmatched. The DNA for the CDR3 is TGTGCCAGCAGAACACAGGGGTACACCGGGGAGCTGTTTTTT. Translated, it gives CASRTQGYTGELFF.

This clonotype was recorded a few times. The chain recombines TRBV10-1 with TRBJ2-1; 10 positions match TRBD2. Germline V gene lookup returns CDR1 WNHNN and CDR2 SYGVQD (reference sequence). CDR3 size: 16 residues. Losses at the gene ends were 2 bases for V and 3 bases for J; bases not matched to a gene: 4. CDR3 sequence reads: CASSESIAGGYNEQFF. As DNA, the CDR3 is TGCGCCAGCAGTGAGAGTATAGCGGGGGGCTACAATGAGCAGTTCTTC.

V is TRBV7-2 and J is TRBJ1-5, with D possibly TRBD1 on 6 matching bases. Trimming removed 5 bases from V and 2 bases from J, with 13 bases in between. Germline CDR1 is SGHTA and CDR2 is FQGNSA. The CDR3 covers 15 residues. The CDR3 DNA sequence: TGTGCCAGCAGCGCACAGGGTTTGGGCAATCAGCCCCAGCATTTT. Its protein is CASSAQGLGNQPQHF.

This clonotype turned up a few times. The V gene is TRBV6-1, the J gene TRBJ2-3, with a possible D match to TRBD2 (7 bases). Per the germline V gene, CDR1 is MNHNS and CDR2 is SASEGT. The germline V and J ends were trimmed by 10 bases and 5 bases, with 19 bases remaining between them. This CDR3 comprises 14 residues. The CDR3 DNA reads TGTGCCATCGGGGGGCGGGAGAAACGAGATACGCAGTATTTT. Encoded protein: CAIGGREKRDTQYF.

This clonotype came up many times. The rearrangement joins TRBV4-2 to TRBJ2-7; the D gene is possibly TRBD2 (7 bases). There are 15 residues in the CDR3. The V gene's germline CDR1 is LGHNA and CDR2 YNFKEQ. V gave up 4 bases and J gave up 6 bases, with 19 bases separating them. The CDR3 DNA sequence: TGTGCCAGCAGCCCATCAGAGGGGGGGCTCTTCGAGCAGTACTTC. This translates into CASSPSEGGLFEQYF.

This clonotype was seen a handful of times. V usage is TRBV3-1 and J usage is TRBJ2-5; the match to TRBD2 covers 11 bases. Germline V gene lookup returns CDR1 LGHDT and CDR2 YNNKEL (reference sequence). J lost 7 bases, V lost 3 bases, and 7 bases had no gene match. CDR3 length: 15 amino acids. The CDR3 DNA sequence: TGTGCCAGCAGCCAGGCTAGCGGGGGGCTCAGGACCCAGTACTTC. It translates to CASSQASGGLRTQYF.

In this sample, this clonotype turned up many times. The gene calls are TRBV7-2 and TRBJ2-7; 8 bases are a match to TRBD1. Germline trimming cut 5 bases from V and 2 bases from J; bases unmatched to any gene: 11. Germline V gives CDR1 SGHTA, CDR2 FQGNSA. The CDR3 is made up of 16 amino acids. The CDR3 nucleotides read TGTGCCAGCAGCCCTGGGCCGGGACAGGAGACCTACGAGCAGTACTTC. It encodes CASSPGPGQETYEQYF.

The chain couples TRBV4-3 to TRBJ2-1; 15 bases line up with TRBD2. The CDR3 extends over 18 amino acids. Germline V lookup: CDR1 LGHNA, CDR2 YSLEER. V lost 4 bases to trimming and J lost 3 bases; unmatched junction nucleotides: 7. CDR3 DNA sequence: TGCGCCAGCAGCCCCAGGACTAGCGGGGGGGCTCGCTACAATGAGCAGTTCTTC. Translating it yields CASSPRTSGGARYNEQFF.

The chain couples TRBV10-3 to TRBJ2-2; D is undetermined. This CDR3 is 13 amino acids long. Germline V gene data show CDR1 as ENHRY and CDR2 as SYGVKD. V lost 4 bases, J lost 0 bases, and 3 bases lay in between. In nucleotides, the CDR3 is TGTGCCATCAGTGGATCGAACACCGGGGAGCTGTTTTTT. This gives the protein CAISGSNTGELFF.

This sequence joins TRBV7-9 and TRBJ2-1; 11 positions agree with TRBD2. Germline-derived CDR1 and CDR2 are SEHNR and FQNEAQ (reference sequence). The CDR3 consists of 16 residues. The V segment lost 2 bases and the J segment 8 bases; nucleotides outside the gene matches: 8. The CDR3 nucleotides are TGTGCCAGCAGCTTACTAGCGGGGGGCCCGATCGATGAGCAGTTCTTC. Translated, it gives CASSLLAGGPIDEQFF.

The V gene is TRBV10-3, the J gene TRBJ1-4, with D tentatively TRBD1 (5 bases). The CDR3 totals 14 residues. Germline lookup yields CDR1 ENHRY and CDR2 SYGVKD. V gave up 5 bases and J gave up 3 bases, with 10 bases separating them. CDR3 DNA sequence: TGTGCCATCAGTACAGGAACTTCTAATGAAAAACTGTTTTTT. Protein sequence: CAISTGTSNEKLFF.

In this sample, this clonotype turned up a few times. The chain recombines TRBV20-1 with TRBJ2-7; maybe TRBD2 (5 bases). V was trimmed by 5 bases and J by 5 bases, leaving 13 bases between them. The CDR3 sequence is 12 residues long. Germline-derived CDR1 and CDR2 are DFQATT and SNEGSKA (reference sequence). CDR3 DNA: TGCAGTGCTGTAAGGCGGGTTGACGAGCAGTACTTC. This gives the protein CSAVRRVDEQYF.

This clonotype was picked up a small number of times. This chain uses TRBV5-1 with TRBJ2-1; possible D gene TRBD1, 5 bases. Per the germline V gene, CDR1 is SGHRS and CDR2 is YFSETQ. V was clipped by 0 bases and J by 6 bases, with 13 bases between them. This CDR3 is 15 amino acids long. CDR3 in amino acids: CASSLGRTRGNEQFF. CDR3 DNA sequence: TGCGCCAGCAGCTTGGGGCGCACAAGGGGCAATGAGCAGTTCTTC.

Only a few counts were recorded for this clonotype. The V and J genes are TRBV7-2 and TRBJ1-5; tentative D call: TRBD1 (5 bases). This CDR3 region has 16 residues. V dropped 5 bases and J dropped 7 bases, with 21 bases sitting between them. Germline V gene data show CDR1 as SGHTA and CDR2 as FQGNSA. The CDR3 spells CASSQGYSGAGQPQHF. The CDR3 DNA sequence: TGTGCCAGCAGCCAAGGGTACAGTGGGGCAGGCCAGCCCCAGCATTTT.

This clonotype was picked up many times. V and J are TRBV20-1 and TRBJ2-1, with D perhaps matching TRBD1 (6 bases). The CDR3 extends over 15 amino acids. Germline CDR1 is DFQATT and CDR2 is SNEGSKA (reference sequence). Trimming removed 2 bases at V and 4 bases at J, with 15 bases between. CDR3 residues: CSARSVGQLYNEQFF. The CDR3 region has the DNA TGCAGTGCTAGAAGTGTCGGACAGCTATACAATGAGCAGTTCTTC.